A single sample gave rise to the 28 T cell receptor beta chains below, sequenced in a study of regulatory T cells in long-lasting Graves disease. Both iRepertoire HTBI primers and Arm-PCR of CDR3 regions were used to build the TCR beta libraries. TCRdb reprocessed the multiplex PCR reads with MiXCR, giving one entry per CDR3 protein. The table shows 350,000 to 450,000 distinct CDR3 sequences, with over 12% occurring only once. Noted time point: newly diagnosed GD, antithyroid drugs for less than 3 months. The TCR library used RNA extracted from PBMCs. The same specimen was also included in a second study, on T cells in Graves' hyperthyroidism and ophthalmopathy.

The sequenced sample was peripheral blood mononuclear cells (PBMCs), obtained at new diagnosis, from a patient treated with antithyroid drugs. The receptors come from a woman in her thirties or forties with Graves disease.

The rearrangement uses TRBV7-9 and TRBJ2-5; 7 positions agree with TRBD2. There are 14 residues in the CDR3. Germline CDR1 SEHNR, CDR2 FQNEAQ (reference sequence). The junction had 1 base not matched to a gene; V was cut back by 1 base and J by 2 bases. CDR3: CASSLERGQETQYF. DNA for the CDR3: TGTGCCAGCAGCTTAGAGCGGGGTCAAGAGACCCAGTACTTC.

The table lists this clonotype with many counts. This chain joins TRBV20-1 and TRBJ2-7, with TRBD2 matching 9 bases. Germline assignment: CDR1 DFQATT and CDR2 SNEGSKA (reference sequence). This CDR3 contains 19 residues. V shed 1 base and J 4 bases; nucleotides not matched to a gene: 20. The CDR3: CSARGNAVGGRAGTYEQYF. The CDR3 nucleotides read TGCAGTGCTAGAGGGAACGCTGTCGGCGGGAGGGCCGGGACTTACGAGCAGTACTTC.

This chain uses TRBV5-1 with TRBJ1-3; D call uncertain. The CDR3 runs to 13 residues. The germline V gene has CDR1 SGHRS and CDR2 YFSETQ. V gave up 5 bases and J gave up 0 bases, with 6 bases separating them. CDR3 DNA: TGCGCCAGCAGGGGAGGCTCTGGAAACACCATATATTTT. This sequence encodes CASRGGSGNTIYF. The full variable domain, in which reference TRBV5-1 and TRBJ1-3 provide the parts outside the CDR3, is KAGVTQTPRYLIKTRGQQVTLSCSPISGHRSVSWYQQTPGQGLQFLFEYFSETQRNKGNFPGRFSGRQFSNSRSEMNVSTLELGDSALYLCASRGGSGNTIYFGEGSWLTVV.

The rearrangement uses TRBV15 and TRBJ2-7; 7 nucleotides match TRBD1. With 3 bases clipped from V and 3 bases from J, the junction kept 8 bases outside the gene matches. Germline V gives CDR1 LNHNV, CDR2 YYDKDF (reference sequence). The CDR3 loop spans 15 amino acids. This chain's CDR3 is CATSSPLGQIYEQYF. CDR3 nucleotide sequence: TGTGCCACCAGCAGCCCTTTGGGACAGATCTACGAGCAGTACTTC. The full variable domain, completed using reference TRBV15 and TRBJ2-7, is DAMVIQNPRYQVTQFGKPVTLSCSQTLNHNVMYWYQQKSSQAPKLLFHYYDKDFNNEADTPDNFQSRRPNTSFCFLDIRSPGLGDTAMYLCATSSPLGQIYEQYFGPGTRLTVT.

V and J are TRBV6-2 or TRBV6-3 and TRBJ2-7; D is ambiguous. V dropped 6 bases and J dropped 1 base, with 13 bases sitting between them. This CDR3 contains 14 residues. Germline assignment: CDR1 MNHEY and CDR2 SVGEGT. The CDR3 DNA reads as TGTGCCAGCAGAGCCCGAGCGCATTCCTACGAGCAGTACTTC. Its protein is CASRARAHSYEQYF.

Points on this clonotype: This may come from a read error, since a much larger clone is one base off. The CDR3 loop is CASNAGLAGVNEQYF. The CDR3 nucleotides are TGTGCCAGCAACGCGGGACTAGCGGGAGTCAATGAGCAGTACTTC. This sequence joins TRBV7-9 and TRBJ2-5, with 14 bases matching TRBD2. V shed 7 bases, J shed 11 bases, and the junction held 12 bases outside the gene matches. Per the germline V gene, CDR1 is SEHNR and CDR2 is FQNEAQ (reference sequence). This CDR3 region has 15 residues.

This clonotype occurred many times. The rearrangement joins TRBV28 to TRBJ1-2; D gene uncertain. V lost 2 bases and J lost 3, with 10 bases in between. CDR1 is MDHEN and CDR2 is SYDVKM in the germline V gene. The CDR3 loop spans 14 amino acids. The CDR3, as DNA: TGTGCCAGCAGTTTACCTACAGTGGACTATGGCTACACCTTC. Its translation: CASSLPTVDYGYTF.

This clonotype came up many times. The genes are TRBV11-1 and TRBJ2-3; D is uncertain. The CDR3 is 14 residues long. Germline CDR1 SGHAT, CDR2 FQDESV (reference sequence). V shed 5 bases and J shed 0 bases, with 9 bases lying between them. CDR3 nucleotides: TGTGCCAGCAGCCACTGGGCCAGCACAGATACGCAGTATTTT. Protein: CASSHWASTDTQYF.

This clonotype was seen many times. The CDR3, as DNA: TGTGCCAGCAGTCAGGACAGGGGAAACTACAATGAGCAGTTCTTC. Its translation is CASSQDRGNYNEQFF. This chain uses TRBV2 with TRBJ2-1, with TRBD1 identical over 9 bases. With V trimmed by 5 bases and J by 3 bases, 5 bases remained unmatched. The V gene's germline CDR1 is SNHLY and CDR2 FYNNEI. The CDR3 totals 15 residues.

This clonotype came up many times. The rearrangement links TRBV20-1 to TRBJ2-1, with 9 bases fitting TRBD2. Trimming cost V 3 bases and J 3 bases; bases outside gene matches: 12. Germline V gene data show CDR1 as DFQATT and CDR2 as SNEGSKA (reference sequence). The CDR3 has 17 amino acids. The CDR3 nucleotides read TGCAGTGCTAGGTTGGCGGGAGGGCCCCCTATCTACAATGAGCAGTTCTTC. Translating it yields CSARLAGGPPIYNEQFF.

The table lists this clonotype with many counts. The chain joins TRBV12-3 or TRBV12-4 to TRBJ2-7, with 7 positions matching TRBD1. This CDR3 is built from 14 residues. J was trimmed by 3 bases and V by 5 bases; bases with no gene match: 7. The CDR3 loop is CASSTWGQNYEQYF. CDR3 nucleotide sequence: TGTGCCAGCAGTACTTGGGGACAGAACTACGAGCAGTACTTC.

This clonotype showed up many times. The chain has TRBV27 and TRBJ2-7, with 10 bases identical to TRBD1. V gave up 7 bases and J gave up 3 bases; unmatched junction bases: 15. The CDR3 covers 17 residues. Germline loops: CDR1 MNHEY, CDR2 SMNVEV (reference sequence). The DNA of the CDR3 is TGTGCCAGCACCCAGAGAATCGGGACAGGGGTATTCTACGAGCAGTACTTC. This codes for CASTQRIGTGVFYEQYF.

This clonotype has a count of ten or more. The chain carries TRBV3-1 and TRBJ2-1; D is uncertain. CDR3 length equals 14 residues. The V gene's germline CDR1 is LGHDT and CDR2 YNNKEL (reference sequence). The V gene lost 1 base and the J gene lost 6 bases, with 10 bases spanning the gap. The DNA for the CDR3 is TGTGCCAGCAGCCAAGGGTCGCAGACCAATGAGCAGTTCTTC. Translation gives CASSQGSQTNEQFF.

This clonotype occurred a few times. J is TRBJ2-4 and V is TRBV12-3 or TRBV12-4, with D perhaps TRBD1 or TRBD2 (5 bases each). The tail of the sequence fits TRBJ2-5 better, so the J call may be wrong. This CDR3 spans 14 amino acids. CDR3 sequence (DNA): TGTGCCAGCAGTTCATCGGGGCCGGGGGAGACCCAGTACTTC. This encodes CASSSSGPGETQYF.

This clonotype turned up a few times. This chain joins TRBV3-1 and TRBJ2-1, with TRBD2 matching over 14 bases. The CDR3 covers 18 residues. The germline gives CDR1 LGHDT, CDR2 YNNKEL (reference sequence). The trim removed 4 bases at V and 7 bases at J, leaving 12 bases unmatched. CDR3 DNA: TGTGCCAGCAGCCCAACGCGACTAGCGGGAGGGTGGACGAATGAGCAGTTCTTC. Protein product: CASSPTRLAGGWTNEQFF.

A note on this clonotype: A much larger clone differs by one base, so this may be a read error. The chain joins TRBV10-2 to TRBJ2-7, with 9 bases lining up with TRBD2. Gene TRBJ2-1 matches the end of the DNA better, so the J call may be wrong. Looked up from germline, CDR1 is WSHSY and CDR2 is SAAADI. This CDR3 is built from 16 residues. The CDR3 sequence is CASSGGSGRTKNEQFF. In nucleotides, the CDR3 is TGCGCCAGCAGTGGTGGAAGCGGGAGGACCAAAAATGAGCAGTTCTTC.

The chain combines TRBV6-1 with TRBJ2-7; 15 nucleotides agree with TRBD2. Germline CDR1 MNHNS, CDR2 SASEGT. The CDR3 length is 14 residues. After removal of 7 bases from V and 4 bases from J, the junction contained 2 bases not matched to a gene. This CDR3 reads CASTGTSGRYEQYF. The CDR3 bases are TGTGCCAGCACGGGGACTAGCGGGAGGTACGAGCAGTACTTC.

In this sample, this clonotype turned up many times. The chain has TRBV28 and TRBJ2-3; D is ambiguous. The CDR3 runs to 12 residues. V was clipped by 2 bases and J by 4 bases, with 4 bases between them. Germline V CDR1 and CDR2: MDHEN, SYDVKM. The DNA for the CDR3 is TGTGCCAGCAGTTTACGGGCAGATACGCAGTATTTT. Residues: CASSLRADTQYF.

This clonotype has at least ten counts. The gene calls are TRBV6-2 or TRBV6-3 and TRBJ2-7, with TRBD2 as a possible D gene (7 bases). The CDR3 has 15 residues. Trimming took off 4 bases at V and 4 bases at J, with 17 bases between the two ends. Germline assignment: CDR1 MNHEY and CDR2 SVGEGT. The CDR3 bases are TGTGCCAGCAGTTCAAAGGGGGAGGGAGGATACGAGCAGTACTTC. It specifies CASSSKGEGGYEQYF.

This clonotype was recorded at least ten times. V usage is TRBV29-1 and J usage is TRBJ1-1; D is uncertain. With 6 bases removed from V and 0 bases from J, the gap between germline ends came to 11 bases. CDR3 length equals 13 residues. CDR1 is SQVTM and CDR2 is ANQGSEA in the germline V gene. Here the CDR3 reads CSVQGRLNTEAFF. The CDR3 coding sequence is TGCAGCGTCCAAGGACGTCTGAACACTGAAGCTTTCTTT.

Concerning this clonotype: Just one base apart from a much larger clone, this may be a read error. This chain connects TRBV6-2 or TRBV6-3 to TRBJ2-2; 8 bases map to TRBD2. Germline CDR1 reads MNHEY; CDR2 reads SVGEGT. There are 20 residues in the CDR3. J gave up 0 bases and V 8 bases, and 20 bases lay outside the gene matches. CDR3 sequence: CASGIRGQGTSGANTGELFF. The CDR3 coding sequence is TGTGCCAGCGGGATTAGGGGACAAGGCACTAGCGGTGCGAACACCGGGGAGCTGTTTTTT.

This chain links TRBV27 with TRBJ2-7; 13 nucleotides align to TRBD2. Germline V gives CDR1 MNHEY, CDR2 SMNVEV (reference sequence). With V trimmed by 7 bases and J by 3 bases, 3 bases remained unmatched. The length of the CDR3 is 14 residues. The CDR3 DNA sequence: TGTGCCAGCATTCGGACTAGCGGGAGCTACGAGCAGTACTTC. Translation: CASIRTSGSYEQYF.

The gene calls are TRBV3-1 and TRBJ2-1; D perhaps matches TRBD1 (6 bases). Germline V CDR1 and CDR2: LGHDT, YNNKEL (reference sequence). V was clipped by 6 bases and J by 8 bases, with 8 bases between them. This CDR3 is 11 amino acids long. CDR3 residues: CASRYRDEQFF. DNA for the CDR3: TGTGCCAGCAGATACAGGGATGAGCAGTTCTTC.

This clonotype has a count of ten or more. The chain combines TRBV12-3 or TRBV12-4 with TRBJ2-5; 9 bases agree with TRBD2. The CDR3 totals 15 residues. V was clipped by 6 bases and J by 5 bases; unmatched bases: 10. In DNA form, the CDR3 reads TGTGCCAGCAGGTCCCCGGGACTAGCCTCCGAGACCCAGTACTTC. Its translation is CASRSPGLASETQYF.

The chain recombines TRBV30 with TRBJ1-3, with a weak D call TRBD1 (5 bases). Between the trimmed V and J ends, which lost 1 base and 4 bases, there was a span of 14 bases. CDR1 GTSNPN and CDR2 SVGIG come from the germline V gene (reference sequence). CDR3 length: 15 amino acids. CDR3 bases: TGTGCCTGGAGTGGCCACACCAGGGTCGGAAACACCATATATTTT. Its protein is CAWSGHTRVGNTIYF. Supplemented by reference TRBV30 and TRBJ1-3, the full variable domain reads SQTIHQWPATLVQPVGSPLSLECTVEGTSNPNLYWYRQAAGRGLQLLFYSVGIGQISSEVPQNLSASRPQDRQFILSSKKLLLSDSGFYLCAWSGHTRVGNTIYFGEGSWLTVV.

This clonotype was observed a handful of times. The rearrangement joins TRBV6-5 to TRBJ2-7; 8 bases align to TRBD2. CDR1 and CDR2 from the germline V gene are MNHEY and SVGAGI. The junction had 6 bases not matched to a gene; V was cut back by 2 bases and J by 0 bases. The CDR3 is made up of 16 amino acids. Here the CDR3 DNA reads TGTGCCAGCAGTTACCCGACCAGCGGGAGCTCCTACGAGCAGTACTTC. This sequence encodes CASSYPTSGSSYEQYF.

The chain recombines TRBV5-4 with TRBJ2-7; 7 nucleotides line up with TRBD2. V lost 3 bases, J lost 5 bases, and 5 bases stayed unmatched. Germline assignment: CDR1 SGHNT and CDR2 YYREEE (reference sequence). The CDR3 runs to 13 residues. The CDR3 spells CASSSSGNDEQYF. In DNA form, the CDR3 reads TGTGCCAGCAGCTCCAGCGGGAACGACGAGCAGTACTTC.

This chain links TRBV19 with TRBJ2-3; 7 bases are shared with TRBD2. This CDR3 spans 17 amino acids. Per the germline V gene, CDR1 is LNHDA and CDR2 is SQIVND (reference sequence). V shed 5 bases and J 1 base; nucleotides not matched to a gene: 12. The CDR3 DNA reads TGTGCCAGTAGTCTCCGTACTAGCGAGCTTGGCACAGATACGCAGTATTTT. Amino acid sequence: CASSLRTSELGTDTQYF.